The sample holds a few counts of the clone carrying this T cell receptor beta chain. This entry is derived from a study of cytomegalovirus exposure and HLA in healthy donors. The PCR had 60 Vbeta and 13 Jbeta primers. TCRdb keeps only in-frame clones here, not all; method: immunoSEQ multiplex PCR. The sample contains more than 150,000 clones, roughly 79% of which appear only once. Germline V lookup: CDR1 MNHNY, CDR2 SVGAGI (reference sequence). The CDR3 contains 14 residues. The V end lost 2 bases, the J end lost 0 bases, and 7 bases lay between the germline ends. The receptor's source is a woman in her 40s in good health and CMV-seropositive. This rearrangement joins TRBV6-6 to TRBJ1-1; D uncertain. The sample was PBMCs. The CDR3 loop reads CASSYELMNTEAFF. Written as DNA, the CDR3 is TGTGCCAGCAGTTACGAACTGATGAACACTGAAGCTTTCTTT.